This T cell receptor beta chain was recovered during a study of siplizumab effects on memory and regulatory T cells. Study observations and caveats: Alloreactive clones mapping to unstimulated subsets formed only a minor fraction.

TCRdb's copy holds only in-frame clones and misses some; the assay was immunoSEQ multiplex PCR. The repertoire holds some 120,000 clones, with roughly 94% as singletons. As for this clone: The antigen is unknown.

In germline, CDR1 is MNHEY, CDR2 SVGAGI. This CDR3 has 15 amino acids. V dropped 8 bases and J dropped 6 bases, with 22 bases sitting between them. Sequencing was performed on non-Treg CD4+ T cells sorted from blood. The chain uses TRBV6-5 and TRBJ1-2; D gene ambiguous. The receptor's source is a human donor in good health. This CDR3 is CASQNPPVGRHGYTF. The CDR3 DNA is TGTGCCAGCCAGAACCCCCCGGTAGGAAGACATGGCTACACCTTC.